These T cell receptor beta chains were read from a single sample in a study of blood T cell repertoires in COVID-19. Profiled with immunoSEQ multiplex PCR; TCRdb holds only in-frame clones, not every one. The sample holds about 50,000 clones, more than 75% seen once. Sequences were obtained from peripheral blood. These receptors all stem from an elderly woman with COVID-19, enrolled during active disease. Each CDR3 is given with its conserved first and last residue. Clone size is given for some rows only: seen once, a few or many times, or a class if the clone is expanded.

V: TRBV3-1/TRBV3-2; size: -; J: TRBJ1-1; CDR3: CASRTRRGTTEAFF
V: TRBV18; size: -; J: TRBJ2-7; CDR3: CASSPAALAGAQYF
V: TRBV5-4; size: -; J: TRBJ1-1; CDR3: CASSLVGRGTEAFF
V: TRBV3-1/TRBV3-2; size: -; J: TRBJ2-5; CDR3: CASSQASRGYQETQYF
V: TRBV21-1; size: -; J: TRBJ1-1; CDR3: CASRKGERAEAFF
V: TRBV7-9; size: -; J: TRBJ1-1; CDR3: CASSPGQGRFIGTEAFF
V: TRBV6-6; size: -; J: TRBJ1-5; CDR3: CASSLRETGDQPQHF
V: TRBV19; size: -; J: TRBJ2-2; CDR3: CASERREGRGGELFF
V: TRBV3-1/TRBV3-2; size: -; J: TRBJ2-1; CDR3: CASSLLGLSEQFF
V: TRBV19; size: -; J: TRBJ2-2; CDR3: CASRDRGRGSQGDGELFF
V: TRBV7-9; size: -; J: TRBJ1-5; CDR3: CASSSTRDRAFNQPQHF
V: TRBV25-1; size: once; J: TRBJ1-2; CDR3: CASSERGYGKDGYTF
V: TRBV3-1/TRBV3-2; size: -; J: TRBJ2-3; CDR3: CASSPLFGDTQYF
V: TRBV10-2; size: -; J: TRBJ1-2; CDR3: CASSIRDSPSVGYTF
V: TRBV5-1; size: -; J: TRBJ2-7; CDR3: CASSPKNGQGTYEQYF
V: TRBV10-3; size: -; J: TRBJ1-1; CDR3: CAISGQGDTEAFF
V: TRBV29-1; size: -; J: TRBJ1-1; CDR3: CSVTPKNTEAFF
V: TRBV5-1; size: -; J: TRBJ1-4; CDR3: CASRPRRGEKLFF
V: TRBV5-1; size: once; J: TRBJ1-3; CDR3: CASSIQGAGNTIYF
V: TRBV6-5; size: -; J: TRBJ2-7; CDR3: CASKSFTYEQYF
V: TRBV30; size: -; J: TRBJ1-2; CDR3: CAWTVEGDYGYTF
V: TRBV3-1/TRBV3-2; size: -; J: TRBJ2-1; CDR3: CASSRTAGVSNEQFF
V: TRBV7-2; size: -; J: TRBJ2-7; CDR3: CASSLGPAGGGSYEQYF
V: TRBV2; size: -; J: TRBJ1-1; CDR3: CASRKGTVNTEAFF
V: TRBV30; size: -; J: TRBJ1-2; CDR3: CAWAGQAVYGYTF
V: TRBV19; size: -; J: TRBJ2-3; CDR3: CASSFSPLAGLTDTQYF
V: TRBV5-1; size: -; J: TRBJ2-3; CDR3: CASSLDAGVRSTDTQYF
V: TRBV7-9; size: -; J: TRBJ1-2; CDR3: CASSTANQRGYTF
V: TRBV5-1; size: -; J: TRBJ2-3; CDR3: CASSSSADRRRTDTQYF
V: TRBV7-9; size: few; J: TRBJ1-1; CDR3: CASSPRPGTGTEAFF
V: TRBV2; size: -; J: TRBJ1-1; CDR3: CASMRRANTEAFF
V: TRBV27; size: -; J: TRBJ2-1; CDR3: CASSIRGTTDYNEQFF
V: TRBV7-2; size: -; J: TRBJ2-7; CDR3: CASSLTPSSGRAPQYF